This TCR beta chain appears in the sequencing data of a study of blood T cell repertoires in COVID-19. TCRdb keeps only in-frame clones here, not all; method: immunoSEQ multiplex PCR. The sample has some 110,000 clones, 81% seen once. The receptor was derived from a man older than 75 with acute or convalescent COVID-19. Sequenced sample: peripheral blood.

For the CDR3, the DNA is TGTGCCAGCAGTGACCTTCAAGGACAGGCGGATGAAAAACTGTTTTTT. Its protein is CASSDLQGQADEKLFF. The rearrangement uses TRBV25-1 and TRBJ1-4, with 7 bases aligning to TRBD1. This CDR3 contains 16 residues. Trimming cost V 3 bases and J 6 bases; bases outside gene matches: 10. Germline V lookup: CDR1 MGHDK, CDR2 SYGVNS.